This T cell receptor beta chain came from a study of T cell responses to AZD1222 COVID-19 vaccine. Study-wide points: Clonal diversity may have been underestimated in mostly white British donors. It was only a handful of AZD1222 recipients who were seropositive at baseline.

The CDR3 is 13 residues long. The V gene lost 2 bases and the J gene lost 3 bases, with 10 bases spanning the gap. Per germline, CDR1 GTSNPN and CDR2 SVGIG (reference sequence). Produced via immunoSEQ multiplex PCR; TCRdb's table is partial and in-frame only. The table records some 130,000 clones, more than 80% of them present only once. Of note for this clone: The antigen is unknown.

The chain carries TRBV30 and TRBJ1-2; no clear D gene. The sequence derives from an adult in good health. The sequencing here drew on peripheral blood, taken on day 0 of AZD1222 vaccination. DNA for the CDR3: TGTGCCTGGAGTACACGAACCGACTATGGCTACACCTTC. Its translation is CAWSTRTDYGYTF.